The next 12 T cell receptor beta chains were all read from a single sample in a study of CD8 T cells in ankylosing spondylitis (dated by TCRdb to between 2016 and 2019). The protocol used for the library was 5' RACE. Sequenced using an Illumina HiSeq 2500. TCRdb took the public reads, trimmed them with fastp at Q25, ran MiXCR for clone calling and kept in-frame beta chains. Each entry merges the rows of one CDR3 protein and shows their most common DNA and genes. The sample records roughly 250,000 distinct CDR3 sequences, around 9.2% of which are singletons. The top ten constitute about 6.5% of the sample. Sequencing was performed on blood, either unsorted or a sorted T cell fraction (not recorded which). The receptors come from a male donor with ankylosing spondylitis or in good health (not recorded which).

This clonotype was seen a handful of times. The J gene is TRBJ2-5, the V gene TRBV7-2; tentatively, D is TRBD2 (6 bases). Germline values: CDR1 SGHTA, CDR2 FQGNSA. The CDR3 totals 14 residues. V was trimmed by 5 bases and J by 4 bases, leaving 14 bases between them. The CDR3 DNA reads TGTGCCAGCAGCCGGACCCGGGAGATAGAGACCCAGTACTTC. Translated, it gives CASSRTREIETQYF. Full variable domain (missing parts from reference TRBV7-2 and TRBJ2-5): GAGVSQSPSNKVTEKGKDVELRCDPISGHTALYWYRQSLGQGLEFLIYFQGNSAPDKSGLPSDRFSAERTGGSVSTLTIQRTQQEDSAVYLCASSRTREIETQYFGPGTRLLVL.

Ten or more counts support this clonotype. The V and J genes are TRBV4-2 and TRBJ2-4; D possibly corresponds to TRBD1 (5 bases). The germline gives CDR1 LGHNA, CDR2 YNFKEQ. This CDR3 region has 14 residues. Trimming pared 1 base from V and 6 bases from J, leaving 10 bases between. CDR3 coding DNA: TGTGCCAGCAGCCAAGTAGGGGATTTAAACATTCAGTACTTC. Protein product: CASSQVGDLNIQYF.

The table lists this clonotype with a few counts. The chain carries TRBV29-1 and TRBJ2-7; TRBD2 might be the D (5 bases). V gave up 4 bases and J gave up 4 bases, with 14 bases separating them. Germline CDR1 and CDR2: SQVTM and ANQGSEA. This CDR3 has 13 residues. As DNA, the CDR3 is TGCAGCGTTGTTCGGACTGAGGGTTACGAGCAGTACTTC. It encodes CSVVRTEGYEQYF.

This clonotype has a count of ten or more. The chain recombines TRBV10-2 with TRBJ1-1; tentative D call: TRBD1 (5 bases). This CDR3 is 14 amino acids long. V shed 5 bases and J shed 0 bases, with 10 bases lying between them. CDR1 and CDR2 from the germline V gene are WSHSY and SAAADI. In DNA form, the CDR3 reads TGCGCCAGCAGTCTCGCAGGGTTGAACACTGAAGCTTTCTTT. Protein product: CASSLAGLNTEAFF.

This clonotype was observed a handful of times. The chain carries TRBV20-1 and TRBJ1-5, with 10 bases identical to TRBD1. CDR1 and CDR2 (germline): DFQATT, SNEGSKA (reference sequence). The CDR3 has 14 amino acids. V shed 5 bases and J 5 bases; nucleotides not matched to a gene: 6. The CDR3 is CSAGRGTGDQPQHF. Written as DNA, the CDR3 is TGCAGTGCTGGGAGGGGGACAGGGGATCAGCCCCAGCATTTT.

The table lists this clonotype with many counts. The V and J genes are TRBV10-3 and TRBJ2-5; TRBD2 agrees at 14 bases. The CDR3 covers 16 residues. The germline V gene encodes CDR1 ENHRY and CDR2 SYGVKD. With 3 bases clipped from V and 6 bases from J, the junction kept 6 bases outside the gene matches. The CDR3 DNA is TGTGCCATCAGTGACTCGGGACTAGCGGGAGCGAAGACCCAGTACTTC. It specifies CAISDSGLAGAKTQYF.

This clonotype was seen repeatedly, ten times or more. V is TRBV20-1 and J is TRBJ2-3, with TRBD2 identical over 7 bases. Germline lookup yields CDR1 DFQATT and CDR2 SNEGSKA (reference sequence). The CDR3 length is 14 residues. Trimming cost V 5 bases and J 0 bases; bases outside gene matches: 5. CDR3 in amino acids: CSARRLASTDTQYF. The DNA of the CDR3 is TGCAGTGCTCGGAGACTAGCTAGCACAGATACGCAGTATTTT.

The CDR3 is CASREGAQPQHF. The CDR3 DNA reads TGTGCCAGCAGAGAGGGGGCTCAGCCCCAGCATTTT. V and J are TRBV6-2 or TRBV6-3 and TRBJ1-5, with 7 bases lining up with TRBD1. Germline CDR1 is MNHEY and CDR2 is SVGEGT. The CDR3 consists of 12 residues. V lost 6 bases, J lost 6 bases, and 2 bases stayed unmatched.

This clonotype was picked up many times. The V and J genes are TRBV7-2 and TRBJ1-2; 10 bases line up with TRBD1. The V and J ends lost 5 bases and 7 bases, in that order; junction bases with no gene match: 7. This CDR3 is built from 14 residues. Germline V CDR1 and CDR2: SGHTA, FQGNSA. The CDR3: CASSMKTGGGGYTF. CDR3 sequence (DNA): TGTGCCAGCAGCATGAAGACAGGGGGCGGTGGCTACACCTTC. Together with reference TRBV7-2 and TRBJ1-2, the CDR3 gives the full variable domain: GAGVSQSPSNKVTEKGKDVELRCDPISGHTALYWYRQSLGQGLEFLIYFQGNSAPDKSGLPSDRFSAERTGGSVSTLTIQRTQQEDSAVYLCASSMKTGGGGYTFGSGTRLTVV.

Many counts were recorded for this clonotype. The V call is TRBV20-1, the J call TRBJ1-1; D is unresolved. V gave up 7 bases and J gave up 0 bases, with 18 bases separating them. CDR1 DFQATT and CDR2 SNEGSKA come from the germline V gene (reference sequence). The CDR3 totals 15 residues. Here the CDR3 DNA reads TGCAGTGGCGGTTTGAGAGGAGGGCTGAACACTGAAGCTTTCTTT. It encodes CSGGLRGGLNTEAFF.

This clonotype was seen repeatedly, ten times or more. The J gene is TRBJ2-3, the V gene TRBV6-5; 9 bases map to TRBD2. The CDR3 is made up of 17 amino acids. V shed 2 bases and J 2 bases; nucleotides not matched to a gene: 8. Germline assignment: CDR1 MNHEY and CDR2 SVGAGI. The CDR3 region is CASSYDRTSALTDTQYF. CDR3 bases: TGTGCCAGCAGTTACGATCGGACTAGCGCCCTCACAGATACGCAGTATTTT.

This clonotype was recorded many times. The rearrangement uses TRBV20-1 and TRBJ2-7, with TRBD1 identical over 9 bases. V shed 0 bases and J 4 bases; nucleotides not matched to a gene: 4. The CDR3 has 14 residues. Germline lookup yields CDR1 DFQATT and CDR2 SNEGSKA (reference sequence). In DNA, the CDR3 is TGCAGTGCTAGAGATGGGACAGGGACTTACGAGCAGTACTTC. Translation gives CSARDGTGTYEQYF.